This record covers a single T cell receptor beta chain. This clone was seen more than once but under ten times. It lacks a known antigen. One base away there is no much larger clone; base qualities are not given. The High Capacity cDNA Reverse Transcription Kit was used to reverse transcribe all of the isolated RNA, meaning that expressed TCRB transcripts were what got sequenced. Deep immunoSEQ sequencing was performed on naive, central memory and regulatory T cell samples, with an average of roughly 4 million total reads per sample. Sorted cells were lysed in RLT buffer, and RNA was extracted using DNase-treated RNeasy Micro or Mini kits according to cell number. Each cell subset was processed on its own to prevent cross-contamination, while patient and healthy donor samples were processed together. Using the immunoSEQ multiplex PCR, TCRB sequences were amplified from cDNA into 87-bp fragments spanning the CDR3 region. Amplicons were sequenced on the Illumina HiSeq platform. The study's own analysis went as follows. Synthetic template baselines were used to correct PCR bias computationally, reads within Hamming distance 2 were collapsed, and singletons that could not be merged were discarded. Reads were aligned against IMGT so that V, D and J genes, CDR3 length and insertions or deletions at six rearrangement sites could be assigned. Within each subset, clonotype counts were normalized to sorted cell number, after which true diversity and Gini coefficients were computed with the tcR R package. Repertoire sharing was quantified using the overlap coefficient calculated on TCRB nucleotide sequences. Out-of-frame TCRB sequences from naive cells were analyzed to stand in for the pre-selection repertoire. TCRdb took over this immuneACCESS table, retaining in-frame rearrangements with V and J assigned. Such tables are incomplete; in checked studies, under half of the missing clones stem from an unresolved V gene, and the remainder is unexplained. Clone size and the V and J calls come from that table; the DNA yielded D and trimming. The sample records 350,000 to 450,000 clones, 10% to 15% of which are singletons. The ten largest clones represent around 0.0099% of the sample.

Each donor gave one peripheral blood draw, about 110 mL on average, collected into heparinised tubes. Naive, central memory, regulatory and stem cell-like memory CD4+ T cells were sorted on a BD FACSAria II using a panel including CD45RO, CCR7, CD25, CD127, CD95 and CD27. Purity was above 95% for every sorted population. PBMCs were separated immediately by Lymphoprep density gradient centrifugation and were stained directly, without being cultured. To minimize batch effects, samples were stained and sorted in pairs, one healthy donor with one patient per experiment. Trimming takes 1 base from V and 5 bases from J, and the germline ends sit 11 bases apart. CDR1 LGHNT and CDR2 FRNRAP are derived from the germline V gene. From its cysteine to its phenylalanine, the CDR3 spans 14 amino acids. Left in the record is the CDR3 DNA by itself, 42 bases read in frame from the first base. This record belongs to a study of beta chain features in type 1 diabetes listed by TCRdb under 2018. With respect to the entire study: No differences in mean age, gender distribution, total cell number or subset yield were found between patients and healthy donors. Across all samples, approximately 98,000,000 sorted cells were examined, and cell number per subset correlated strongly with RNA yield. The study compared the TCRB repertoires of sorted circulating CD4+ T cell subsets in recently diagnosed type 1 diabetes patients with those in matched healthy donors. Regulatory and stem cell-like memory subsets were isolated from only 8 patients and about 8 healthy donors, whereas naive and central memory subsets came from all 30 or so donors. On the study overall, not on this receptor specifically: Because cDNA rather than genomic DNA was sequenced, highly expressing activated cells could have been over-represented, although no difference in activation and CD3 levels was found between groups. At VDJ recombination sites, patients with type 1 diabetes made fewer insertions and deleted more nucleotides, a pattern implying thymic rearrangement abnormalities. PCR might favor shorter templates, but patient and control samples were amplified and corrected together, so any skew would affect both groups equally. Because the HLA sub-analyses included only small numbers of individuals, any influence of HLA type on TCRB rearrangement was left unresolved. Naive, central memory and regulatory TCRB repertoires appeared to be more similar among patients than among healthy donors. Type 1 diabetes patients showed a moderate but significant shortening of TCRB CDR3 length in all four CD4+ subsets.

Recombination linked TRBV12-5 to TRBJ2-5; matching of 5 bases hints at TRBD2 as the D gene. Sequencing was performed on naive CD4+ T cells from blood. This specimen's cell subset or site label, interpreted: true naive CD4+ T cells. The receptor was derived from a woman between 18 and 29 years old with type 1 diabetes. The CDR3 has the sequence CASGLGNRGETQYF. The DNA sequence is as follows: TGTGCTAGTGGTTTGGGGAACAGAGGGGAGACCCAGTACTTC.